This paragraph covers one T cell receptor (beta chain) sequence. Its specificity is unknown. Patients were excluded for autoimmune disease history or systemic immunosuppression. This sample is drawn from a study of OX40 agonist ivuxolimab in advanced cancers. Study observations and caveats: Antigens targeted by the expanded peripheral T cells were not determined. Dose levels from 0.1 to 3.0 mg/kg saw CD4+ and CD8+ blood T cells expand clonally by week 6.

Trimming cost V 8 bases and J 6 bases, with 6 bases left between them. The CDR3 is 10 amino acids. CDR1 and CDR2 (germline): MGHRA, YSYEKL. The table came from immunoSEQ multiplex PCR; TCRdb's copy has only in-frame clones and leaves some out. The table includes about 65,000 clones, about nine tenths detected once. The rearrangement links TRBV4-1 to TRBJ2-3, with D tentatively TRBD2 (5 bases). This specimen consisted of CD4+ or CD8+ T cells sorted from blood, obtained in a trial of the OX40 agonist ivuxolimab. This sequence was found in an adult with an advanced solid tumor such as melanoma, head and neck, liver or kidney cancer. The CDR3: CASGEDTQYF. The DNA for the CDR3 is TGCGCCAGCGGGGAGGATACGCAGTATTTT.